A single sample is the source of the 13 T cell receptor beta chains below, sequenced in a study of blood T cell repertoires in COVID-19. Using immunoSEQ multiplex PCR, the repertoire was profiled, and TCRdb retains in-frame clones only, with some absent. Among 90,000 to 120,000 clones listed, around 87% were seen once. Input material: peripheral blood. These receptors were collected from a woman at least 80 years old with acute or convalescent COVID-19.

V usage is TRBV4-3 and J usage is TRBJ1-4, with 9 bases lining up with TRBD1. The CDR3 spans 18 residues. Germline-derived CDR1 and CDR2 are LGHNA and YSLEER. The J segment lost 7 bases and the V segment lost 2 bases, leaving 14 bases of the junction unmatched. DNA of the CDR3: TGCGCCAGCAGCCAATCCGGGACAGGGTCTACCTTCGCTGAAAAACTGTTTTTT. Residues: CASSQSGTGSTFAEKLFF.

The chain recombines TRBV2 with TRBJ2-7, with unresolved D. Per germline, CDR1 SNHLY and CDR2 FYNNEI. CDR3 size: 12 residues. The V end was cut by 2 bases, the J end by 2 bases, with 4 bases between. CDR3 loop: CASSEFAYEQYF. The CDR3 bases are TGTGCCAGCAGTGAATTCGCCTACGAGCAGTACTTC.

The V call is TRBV7-8, the J call TRBJ2-7; the match to TRBD2 covers 8 bases. Per the germline V gene, CDR1 is SGHVS and CDR2 is FQNEAQ. J lost 4 bases, V lost 5 bases, and 10 bases had no gene match. This CDR3 region has 15 residues. The CDR3 loop is CASSGGSRGEYEQYF. The DNA for the CDR3 is TGTGCCAGCAGCGGGGGCTCGCGGGGGGAGTACGAGCAGTACTTC.

The chain combines TRBV7-9 with TRBJ2-7, with 10 bases aligning to TRBD1. Trimming cost V 4 bases and J 4 bases; bases outside gene matches: 7. The CDR3 sequence is 15 residues long. Germline V gene lookup returns CDR1 SEHNR and CDR2 FQNEAQ (reference sequence). The CDR3: CASSSRDRGGYEQYF. As DNA, the CDR3 is TGTGCCAGCAGCTCAAGGGACAGGGGAGGTTACGAGCAGTACTTC.

In the case of this clone: The junction departs from the called germline gene at one end, perhaps through a read error. The V call is TRBV10-1, the J call TRBJ2-3; TRBD2 aligns across 10 bases. This CDR3 contains 15 residues. CDR1 and CDR2 from the germline V gene are WNHNN and SYGVQD (reference sequence). CDR3 DNA sequence: TGCGCCAGCAGTGACCGACTAGCGGGCACGGATACGCAGTATTTT. Protein sequence: CASSDRLAGTDTQYF.

V gene TRBV20-1 combines with J gene TRBJ2-7; 7 bases line up with TRBD2. J lost 3 bases, V lost 3 bases, and 5 bases had no gene match. The CDR3 contains 13 residues. Germline V gene data show CDR1 as DFQATT and CDR2 as SNEGSKA (reference sequence). CDR3 nucleotides: TGCAGTGCTAGTGGGAGGGCCGGCTACGAGCAGTACTTC. Amino acid sequence: CSASGRAGYEQYF.

V gene TRBV7-2 combines with J gene TRBJ1-1; a possible D gene is TRBD1 (6 bases). CDR1 is SGHTA, CDR2 FQGNSA, per germline. The CDR3 runs to 14 residues. Trimming stripped 1 base from V and 6 bases from J, with 12 bases between. The CDR3 sequence: CASSLGTGIAEAFF. In nucleotides, the CDR3 is TGTGCCAGCAGCTTAGGAACAGGGATCGCTGAAGCTTTCTTT.

This sequence joins TRBV28 and TRBJ1-6, with 9 bases matching TRBD1. Germline V CDR1 and CDR2: MDHEN, SYDVKM. CDR3 length equals 16 residues. V shed 6 bases, J shed 8 bases, and the junction held 11 bases outside the gene matches. The CDR3 sequence: CASRIPGQGTDSPLHF. Written as DNA, the CDR3 is TGTGCCAGCAGGATACCGGGACAGGGAACGGATTCACCCCTCCACTTT.

This chain uses TRBV2 with TRBJ1-5; D is perhaps TRBD1 (6 bases). Germline lookup yields CDR1 SNHLY and CDR2 FYNNEI. V was clipped by 7 bases and J by 1 base, with 8 bases between them. The CDR3 sequence is 13 residues long. The CDR3 reads CASNRASNQPQHF. The CDR3 DNA sequence: TGTGCCAGCAACAGGGCAAGCAATCAGCCCCAGCATTTT.

This chain links TRBV6-5 with TRBJ2-7, with 10 bases matching TRBD1. The CDR3 totals 14 residues. J was trimmed by 4 bases and V by 4 bases; bases with no gene match: 4. Germline V lookup: CDR1 MNHEY, CDR2 SVGAGI. Written as DNA, the CDR3 is TGTGCCAGCAGTTTACAGGACAGGGGGTACGAGCAGTACTTC. It encodes CASSLQDRGYEQYF.

DNA of the CDR3: TGTGCCAGCAGCTCCAACAGGGCTGGAAACACCATATATTTT. It specifies CASSSNRAGNTIYF. The rearrangement links TRBV7-9 to TRBJ1-3; D possibly corresponds to TRBD1 (6 bases). The CDR3 is 14 residues long. V was pared by 4 bases and J by 2 bases, with 9 bases between. Germline V CDR1 and CDR2: SEHNR, FQNEAQ (reference sequence).

This clone was recorded once. V is TRBV7-2 and J is TRBJ2-1, with 7 bases aligning to TRBD2. Germline V gene data show CDR1 as SGHTA and CDR2 as FQGNSA. The junction had 9 bases not matched to a gene; V was cut back by 4 bases and J by 3 bases. The CDR3 is made up of 16 amino acids. The CDR3 coding sequence is TGTGCCAGCAGCTCCCGTGCAGCGGGGAGCTACAATGAGCAGTTCTTC. It codes for CASSSRAAGSYNEQFF.

The CDR3 protein is CASSEEVKTEAFF. CDR3 nucleotides: TGTGCCAGCAGTGAGGAGGTCAAGACTGAAGCTTTCTTT. The rearrangement joins TRBV2 to TRBJ1-1, with D uncertain. V lost 3 bases and J 5 bases, leaving 10 bases between the germline ends. CDR1 SNHLY and CDR2 FYNNEI come from the germline V gene. The length of the CDR3 is 13 residues.